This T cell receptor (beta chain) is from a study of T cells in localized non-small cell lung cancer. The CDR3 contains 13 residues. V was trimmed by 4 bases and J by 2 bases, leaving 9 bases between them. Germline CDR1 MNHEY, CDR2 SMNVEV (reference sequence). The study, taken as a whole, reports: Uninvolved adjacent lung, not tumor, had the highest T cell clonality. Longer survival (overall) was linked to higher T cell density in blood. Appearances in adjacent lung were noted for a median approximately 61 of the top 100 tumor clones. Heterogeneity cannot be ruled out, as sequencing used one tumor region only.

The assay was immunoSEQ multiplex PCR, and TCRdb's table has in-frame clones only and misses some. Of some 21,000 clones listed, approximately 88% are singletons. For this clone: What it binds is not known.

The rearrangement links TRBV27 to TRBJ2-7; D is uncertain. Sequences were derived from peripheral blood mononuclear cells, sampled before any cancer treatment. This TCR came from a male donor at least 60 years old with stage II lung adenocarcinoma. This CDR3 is CASSWSNTYEQYF. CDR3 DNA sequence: TGTGCCAGCAGTTGGAGCAACACCTACGAGCAGTACTTC.